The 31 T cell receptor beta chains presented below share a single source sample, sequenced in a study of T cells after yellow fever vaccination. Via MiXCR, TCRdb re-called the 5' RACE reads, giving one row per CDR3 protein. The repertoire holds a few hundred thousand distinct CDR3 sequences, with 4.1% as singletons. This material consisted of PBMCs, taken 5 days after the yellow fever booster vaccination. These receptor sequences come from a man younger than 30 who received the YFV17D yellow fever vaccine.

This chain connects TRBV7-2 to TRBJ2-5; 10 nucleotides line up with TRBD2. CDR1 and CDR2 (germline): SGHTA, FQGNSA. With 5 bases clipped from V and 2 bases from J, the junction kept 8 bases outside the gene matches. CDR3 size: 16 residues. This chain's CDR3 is CASSPPSAGGQETQYF. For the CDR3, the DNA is TGTGCCAGCAGCCCCCCTTCAGCGGGGGGGCAAGAGACCCAGTACTTC.

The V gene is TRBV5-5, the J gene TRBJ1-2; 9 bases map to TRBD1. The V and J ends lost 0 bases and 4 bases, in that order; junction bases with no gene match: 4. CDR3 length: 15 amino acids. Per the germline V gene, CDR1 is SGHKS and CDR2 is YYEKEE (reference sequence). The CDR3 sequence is CASSLALTGGYGYTF. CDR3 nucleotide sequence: TGTGCCAGCAGCTTGGCCTTGACAGGGGGCTATGGCTACACCTTC.

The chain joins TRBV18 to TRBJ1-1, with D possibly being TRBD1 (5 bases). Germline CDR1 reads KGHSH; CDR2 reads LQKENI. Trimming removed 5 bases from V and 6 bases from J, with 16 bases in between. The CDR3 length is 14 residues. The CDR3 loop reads CASSAGPWGPEAFF. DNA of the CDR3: TGTGCCAGCTCAGCGGGACCTTGGGGTCCTGAAGCTTTCTTT.

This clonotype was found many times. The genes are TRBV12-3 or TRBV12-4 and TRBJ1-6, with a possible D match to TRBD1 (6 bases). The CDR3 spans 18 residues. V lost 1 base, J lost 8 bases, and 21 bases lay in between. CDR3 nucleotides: TGTGCCAGCAGTTTAGAACAGGGCATTGGCGCATTGGATTCACCCCTCCACTTT. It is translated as CASSLEQGIGALDSPLHF.

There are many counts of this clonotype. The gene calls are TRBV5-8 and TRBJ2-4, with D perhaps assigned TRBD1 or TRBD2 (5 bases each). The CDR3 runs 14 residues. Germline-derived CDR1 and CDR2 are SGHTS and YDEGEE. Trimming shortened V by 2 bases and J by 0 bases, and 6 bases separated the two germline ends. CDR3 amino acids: CASSFGGAKNIQYF. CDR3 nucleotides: TGTGCCAGCAGCTTTGGGGGAGCCAAAAACATTCAGTACTTC. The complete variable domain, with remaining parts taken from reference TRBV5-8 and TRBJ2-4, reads EAGVTQSPTHLIKTRGQQATLRCSPISGHTSVYWYQQALGLGLQFLLWYDEGEERNRGNFPPRFSGRQFPNYSSELNVNALELEDSALYLCASSFGGAKNIQYFGAGTRLSVL.

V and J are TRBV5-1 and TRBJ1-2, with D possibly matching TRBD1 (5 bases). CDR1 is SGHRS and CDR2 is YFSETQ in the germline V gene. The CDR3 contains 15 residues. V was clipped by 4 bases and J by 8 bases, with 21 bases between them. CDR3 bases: TGCGCCAGCAGCCCCTCCTGGGGGAGGGTCGCGGGCTACACCTTC. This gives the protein CASSPSWGRVAGYTF.

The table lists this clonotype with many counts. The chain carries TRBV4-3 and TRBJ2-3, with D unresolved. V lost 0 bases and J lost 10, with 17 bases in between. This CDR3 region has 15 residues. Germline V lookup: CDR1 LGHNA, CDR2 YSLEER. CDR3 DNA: TGCGCCAGCAGCCAAGATTTGGGATGGGCCCTTGCGCAGTATTTT. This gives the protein CASSQDLGWALAQYF.

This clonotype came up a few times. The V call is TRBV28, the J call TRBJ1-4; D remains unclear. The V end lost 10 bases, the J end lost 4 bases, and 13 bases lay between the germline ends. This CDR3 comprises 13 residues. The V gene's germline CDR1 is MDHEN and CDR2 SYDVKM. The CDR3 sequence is CATWGGRNEKLFF. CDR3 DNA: TGTGCCACCTGGGGAGGGCGTAATGAAAAACTGTTTTTT. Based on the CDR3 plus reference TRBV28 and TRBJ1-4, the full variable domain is DVKVTQSSRYLVKRTGEKVFLECVQDMDHENMFWYRQDPGLGLRLIYFSYDVKMKEKGDIPEGYSVSREKKERFSLILESASTNQTSMYLCATWGGRNEKLFFGSGTQLSVL.

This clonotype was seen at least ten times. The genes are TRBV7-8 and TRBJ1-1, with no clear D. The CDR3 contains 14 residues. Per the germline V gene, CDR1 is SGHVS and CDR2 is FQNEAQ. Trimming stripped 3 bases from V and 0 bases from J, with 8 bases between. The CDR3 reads CASSFSRLNTEAFF. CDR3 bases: TGTGCCAGCAGCTTCTCCCGTTTGAACACTGAAGCTTTCTTT.

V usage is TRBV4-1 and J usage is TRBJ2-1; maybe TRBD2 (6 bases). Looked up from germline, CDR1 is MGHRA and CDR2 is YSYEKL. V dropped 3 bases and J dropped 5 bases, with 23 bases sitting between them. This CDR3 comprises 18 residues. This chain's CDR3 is CASSQGVAGLIGHNEQFF. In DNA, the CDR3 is TGCGCCAGCAGCCAGGGGGTGGCGGGGCTTATTGGGCACAATGAGCAGTTCTTC.

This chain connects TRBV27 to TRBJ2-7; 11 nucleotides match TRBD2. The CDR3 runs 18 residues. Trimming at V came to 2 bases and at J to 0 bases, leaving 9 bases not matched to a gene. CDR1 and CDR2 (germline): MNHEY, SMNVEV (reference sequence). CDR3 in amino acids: CASSLLAGGYKSSYEQYF. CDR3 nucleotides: TGTGCCAGCAGTTTACTAGCGGGGGGCTATAAGAGCTCCTACGAGCAGTACTTC.

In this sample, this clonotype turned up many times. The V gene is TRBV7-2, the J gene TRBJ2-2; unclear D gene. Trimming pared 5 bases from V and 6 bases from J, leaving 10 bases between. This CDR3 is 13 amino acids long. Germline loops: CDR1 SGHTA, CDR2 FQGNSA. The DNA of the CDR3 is TGTGCCAGCAGCCTATTTACCGCCGGGGAGCTGTTTTTT. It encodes CASSLFTAGELFF.

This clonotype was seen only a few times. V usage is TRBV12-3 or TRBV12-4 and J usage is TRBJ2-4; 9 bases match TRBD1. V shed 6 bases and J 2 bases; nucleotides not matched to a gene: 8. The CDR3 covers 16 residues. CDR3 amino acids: CASSLTGGASKNIQYF. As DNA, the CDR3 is TGTGCCAGCAGCCTAACAGGGGGCGCATCCAAAAACATTCAGTACTTC.

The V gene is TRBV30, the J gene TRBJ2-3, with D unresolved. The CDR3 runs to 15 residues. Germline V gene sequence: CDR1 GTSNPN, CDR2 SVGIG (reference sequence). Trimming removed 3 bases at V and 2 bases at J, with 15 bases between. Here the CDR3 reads CAWRPGPRDTDTQYF. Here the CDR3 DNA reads TGTGCCTGGAGACCCGGGCCCAGAGACACAGATACGCAGTATTTT.

CDR3 in amino acids: CASSVPPGSSTDTQYF. CDR3 coding DNA: TGCGCCAGCAGTGTGCCCCCAGGGTCTAGCACAGATACGCAGTATTTT. The V gene is TRBV10-2, the J gene TRBJ2-3, with a weak D call TRBD1 (5 bases). The CDR3 is 16 residues long. The V end was cut by 4 bases, the J end by 0 bases, with 14 bases between. Per germline, CDR1 WSHSY and CDR2 SAAADI.

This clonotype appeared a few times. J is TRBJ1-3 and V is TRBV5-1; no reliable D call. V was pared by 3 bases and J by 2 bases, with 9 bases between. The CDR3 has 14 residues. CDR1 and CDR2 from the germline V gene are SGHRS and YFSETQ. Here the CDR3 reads CASSSGSPGNTIYF. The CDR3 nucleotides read TGCGCCAGCAGCTCAGGATCCCCTGGAAACACCATATATTTT.

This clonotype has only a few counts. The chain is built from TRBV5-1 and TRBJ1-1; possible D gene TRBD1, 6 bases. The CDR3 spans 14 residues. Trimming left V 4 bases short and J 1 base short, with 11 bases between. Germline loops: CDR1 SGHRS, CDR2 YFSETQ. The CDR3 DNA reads TGCGCCAGCAGCCTACACAGGGCGAACACTGAAGCTTTCTTT. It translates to CASSLHRANTEAFF.

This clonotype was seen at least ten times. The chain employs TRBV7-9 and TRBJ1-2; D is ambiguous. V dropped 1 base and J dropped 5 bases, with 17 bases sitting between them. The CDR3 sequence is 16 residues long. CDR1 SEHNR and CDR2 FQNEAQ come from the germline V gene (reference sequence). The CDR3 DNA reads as TGTGCCAGCAGCTTAGGGAGTCAGTCGTATACTTATGGCTACACCTTC. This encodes CASSLGSQSYTYGYTF.

CDR3 in amino acids: CAWDISRVQYF. The CDR3 DNA is TGTGCCTGGGATATATCTAGGGTCCAGTACTTC. V gene TRBV30 combines with J gene TRBJ2-5; D not resolved. The CDR3 runs 11 residues. With 5 bases removed from V and 10 bases from J, the gap between germline ends came to 14 bases. Germline CDR1 is GTSNPN and CDR2 is SVGIG (reference sequence).

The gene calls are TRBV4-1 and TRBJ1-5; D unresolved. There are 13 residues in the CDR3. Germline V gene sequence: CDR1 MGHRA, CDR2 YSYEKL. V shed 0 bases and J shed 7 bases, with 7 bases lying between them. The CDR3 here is CASSQDSGQPQHF. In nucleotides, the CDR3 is TGCGCCAGCAGCCAAGACAGCGGGCAGCCCCAGCATTTT.

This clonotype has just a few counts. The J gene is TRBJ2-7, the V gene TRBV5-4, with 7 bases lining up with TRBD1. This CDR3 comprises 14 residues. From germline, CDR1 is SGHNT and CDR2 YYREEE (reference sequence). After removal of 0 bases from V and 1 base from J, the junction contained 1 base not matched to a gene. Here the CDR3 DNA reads TGTGCCAGCAGCTTGGGGGACAGATCCTACGAGCAGTACTTC. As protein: CASSLGDRSYEQYF.

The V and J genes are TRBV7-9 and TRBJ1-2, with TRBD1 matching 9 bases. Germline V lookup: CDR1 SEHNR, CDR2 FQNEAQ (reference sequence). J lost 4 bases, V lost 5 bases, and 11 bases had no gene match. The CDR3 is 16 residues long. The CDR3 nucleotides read TGTGCCAGCAGCCAGGACAGGGGTTTGGTATTCTATGGCTACACCTTC. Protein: CASSQDRGLVFYGYTF.

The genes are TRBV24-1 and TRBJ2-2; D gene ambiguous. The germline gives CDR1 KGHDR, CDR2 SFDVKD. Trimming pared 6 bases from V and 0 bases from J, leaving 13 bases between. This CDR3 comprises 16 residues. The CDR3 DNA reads TGTGCCACCAGTTCGTCCCACACCTCGAACACCGGGGAGCTGTTTTTT. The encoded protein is CATSSSHTSNTGELFF.

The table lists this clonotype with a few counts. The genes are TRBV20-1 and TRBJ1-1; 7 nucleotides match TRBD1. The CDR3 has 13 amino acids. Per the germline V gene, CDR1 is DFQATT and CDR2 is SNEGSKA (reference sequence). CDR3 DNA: TGCAGAGCCCCGAAGGGGGCGGGTTTAGAAGCTTTCTTT. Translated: CRAPKGAGLEAFF.

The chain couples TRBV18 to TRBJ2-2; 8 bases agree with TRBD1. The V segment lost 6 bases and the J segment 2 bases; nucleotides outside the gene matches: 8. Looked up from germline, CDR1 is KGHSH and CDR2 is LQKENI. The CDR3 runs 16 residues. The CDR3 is CASSERQGANTGELFF. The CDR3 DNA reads TGTGCCAGCTCCGAAAGGCAGGGGGCCAACACCGGGGAGCTGTTTTTT.

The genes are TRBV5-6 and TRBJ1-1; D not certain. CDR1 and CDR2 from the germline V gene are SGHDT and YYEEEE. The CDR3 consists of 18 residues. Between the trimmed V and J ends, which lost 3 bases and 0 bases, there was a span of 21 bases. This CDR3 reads CASSSALGLGGVNTEAFF. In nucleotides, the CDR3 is TGTGCCAGCAGCTCCGCCTTGGGCCTAGGTGGAGTGAACACTGAAGCTTTCTTT.

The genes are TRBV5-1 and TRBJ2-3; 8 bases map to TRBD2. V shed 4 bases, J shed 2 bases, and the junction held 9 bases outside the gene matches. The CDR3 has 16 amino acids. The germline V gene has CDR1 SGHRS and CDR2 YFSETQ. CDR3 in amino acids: CASSTYSGVTTDTQYF. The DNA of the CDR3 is TGCGCCAGCAGCACCTATAGCGGGGTAACCACAGATACGCAGTATTTT.

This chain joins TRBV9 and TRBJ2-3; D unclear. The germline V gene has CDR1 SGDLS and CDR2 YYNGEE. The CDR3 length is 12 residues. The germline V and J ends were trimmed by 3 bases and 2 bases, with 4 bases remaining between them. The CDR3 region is CASSAPTDTQYF. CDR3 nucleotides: TGTGCCAGCAGCGCCCCCACAGATACGCAGTATTTT.

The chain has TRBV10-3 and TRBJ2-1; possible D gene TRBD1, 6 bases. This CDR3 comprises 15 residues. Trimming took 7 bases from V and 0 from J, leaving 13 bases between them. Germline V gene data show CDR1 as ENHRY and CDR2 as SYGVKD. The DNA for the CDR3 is TGTGCCATCAACGGGCAGGGGAGCTCCTACAATGAGCAGTTCTTC. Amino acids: CAINGQGSSYNEQFF.

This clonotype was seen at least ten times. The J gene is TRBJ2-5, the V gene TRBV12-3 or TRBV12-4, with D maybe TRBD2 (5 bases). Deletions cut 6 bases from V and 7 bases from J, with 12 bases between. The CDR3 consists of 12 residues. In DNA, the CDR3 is TGTGCCAGCAGCCCCACAGAGGGGACCCAGTACTTC. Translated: CASSPTEGTQYF.

This CDR3 is CASSLPSRIEKLFF. The CDR3 DNA reads TGTGCCAGCAGTTTACCGTCACGGATTGAAAAACTGTTTTTT. The chain uses TRBV12-3 or TRBV12-4 and TRBJ1-4; D uncertain. Trimming left V 2 bases short and J 7 bases short, with 11 bases between. The CDR3 sequence is 14 residues long.